What follows are 18 T cell receptor beta chains derived from one specimen sequenced in a study of blood T cell repertoires in COVID-19. Sequencing was performed with immunoSEQ multiplex PCR; in TCRdb, only in-frame clones are kept and a portion is missing. The sample records around 280,000 clones, around four fifths being singletons. Sample: peripheral blood. These receptors were obtained from a woman aged 50 to 60 with active or convalescent COVID-19.

J is TRBJ2-1 and V is TRBV18, with D perhaps TRBD1 (5 bases). CDR1 KGHSH and CDR2 LQKENI come from the germline V gene. Trimming removed 1 base at V and 8 bases at J, with 12 bases between. The CDR3 runs 14 residues. The CDR3 nucleotides are TGTGCCAGCTCACCACGGGCAGGGATGGATGAGCAGTTCTTC. Protein: CASSPRAGMDEQFF.

Here the CDR3 DNA reads TGTGCCTGGAGTGTAACAGTCAACTATGGCTACACCTTC. Protein sequence: CAWSVTVNYGYTF. The chain employs TRBV30 and TRBJ1-2, with unresolved D. The CDR3 has 13 residues. The V end was cut by 0 bases, the J end by 2 bases, with 7 bases between. Germline loops: CDR1 GTSNPN, CDR2 SVGIG (reference sequence).

This sequence joins TRBV6-1 and TRBJ1-2; weak D call: TRBD1 (5 bases). Germline-derived CDR1 and CDR2 are MNHNS and SASEGT. This CDR3 region has 13 residues. The ends were cut back, 0 bases at V and 8 bases at J, with 10 bases in the middle. This CDR3 is CASSEAGVRGYTF. In nucleotides, the CDR3 is TGTGCCAGCAGTGAAGCAGGGGTTCGCGGCTACACCTTC.

The chain employs TRBV6-5 and TRBJ2-7, with a tentative D call TRBD2 (6 bases). The CDR3 sequence is 15 residues long. V was trimmed by 5 bases and J by 4 bases, leaving 18 bases between them. Germline CDR1 MNHEY, CDR2 SVGAGI. The CDR3 DNA follows: TGTGCCAGCAGTCATTCCGGGACTGGTTATTACGAGCAGTACTTC. It codes for CASSHSGTGYYEQYF.

V gene TRBV6-5 combines with J gene TRBJ1-2; 7 bases fit TRBD1. J lost 9 bases, V lost 5 bases, and 12 bases had no gene match. CDR3 length equals 14 residues. CDR1 and CDR2 from the germline V gene are MNHEY and SVGAGI. The CDR3 coding sequence is TGTGCCAGCAGTCAGGGCAGGGGGGCCTTCAGCTACACCTTC. Amino acid sequence: CASSQGRGAFSYTF.

The sample holds one count of this clone. The J gene is TRBJ2-7, the V gene TRBV7-9, with D perhaps TRBD1 (5 bases). The CDR3 loop spans 15 amino acids. V shed 2 bases and J shed 0 bases, with 11 bases lying between them. From germline, CDR1 is SEHNR and CDR2 FQNEAQ (reference sequence). This chain's CDR3 is CASSLWGRDSYEQYF. The CDR3 region has the DNA TGTGCCAGCAGCTTATGGGGCAGGGACTCCTACGAGCAGTACTTC.

The rearrangement links TRBV28 to TRBJ1-4; a weak D match, TRBD1 (6 bases). V lost 0 bases to trimming and J lost 6 bases, with 14 bases between them. CDR3 size: 16 residues. CDR1 is MDHEN, CDR2 SYDVKM, per germline. DNA for the CDR3: TGTGCCAGCAGTTTATGGCGGGGGCAGCGGGATGAAAAACTGTTTTTT. Its protein product is CASSLWRGQRDEKLFF.

The chain is built from TRBV5-8 and TRBJ2-5, with D maybe TRBD2 (6 bases). Per germline, CDR1 SGHTS and CDR2 YDEGEE. The V gene lost 0 bases and the J gene lost 7 bases, with 10 bases spanning the gap. CDR3 length: 13 amino acids. CDR3 in amino acids: CASSLVQGGTQYF. The CDR3 nucleotides are TGTGCCAGCAGCTTGGTTCAGGGAGGGACCCAGTACTTC.

The chain joins TRBV10-3 to TRBJ2-7; D possibly corresponds to TRBD2 (6 bases). The CDR3 sequence is 16 residues long. Germline loops: CDR1 ENHRY, CDR2 SYGVKD. Trimming stripped 2 bases from V and 6 bases from J, with 20 bases between. This CDR3 reads CAISESDSAGRSEQYF. CDR3 in DNA: TGTGCCATCAGTGAGAGTGACAGTGCGGGACGCTCCGAGCAGTACTTC.

This chain uses TRBV9 with TRBJ2-7; D is unresolved. Germline V CDR1 and CDR2: SGDLS, YYNGEE. The length of the CDR3 is 14 residues. Trimming took off 0 bases at V and 0 bases at J, with 7 bases between the two ends. CDR3 amino acids: CASSVEAASYEQYF. The DNA for the CDR3 is TGTGCCAGCAGCGTAGAGGCGGCCTCCTACGAGCAGTACTTC.

The rearrangement uses TRBV3-1 (or the pseudogene TRBV3-2) and TRBJ1-3; D is unresolved. Germline CDR1 is LGHDT and CDR2 is YNNKEL (reference sequence). V lost 4 bases, J lost 3 bases, and 7 bases lay in between. This CDR3 is built from 13 residues. The CDR3 loop reads CASSLFVGNTIYF. In DNA, the CDR3 is TGTGCCAGCAGCCTCTTCGTTGGAAACACCATATATTTT.

The chain joins TRBV5-1 to TRBJ2-1, with D possibly matching TRBD1 (6 bases). CDR3 size: 16 residues. The germline V gene has CDR1 SGHRS and CDR2 YFSETQ. V was pared by 3 bases and J by 6 bases, with 19 bases between. CDR3 residues: CASSWGPRALTNEQFF. CDR3 coding DNA: TGCGCCAGCAGCTGGGGGCCTCGGGCCCTCACCAATGAGCAGTTCTTC. The variable domain in full, completed from reference TRBV5-1 and TRBJ2-1, reads KAGVTQTPRYLIKTRGQQVTLSCSPISGHRSVSWYQQTPGQGLQFLFEYFSETQRNKGNFPGRFSGRQFSNSRSEMNVSTLELGDSALYLCASSWGPRALTNEQFFGPGTRLTVL.

The J gene is TRBJ2-3, the V gene TRBV6-1, with 9 bases aligning to TRBD1. The germline V gene encodes CDR1 MNHNS and CDR2 SASEGT. With V trimmed by 4 bases and J by 3 bases, 11 bases remained unmatched. CDR3 length: 17 residues. The CDR3 here is CASSASGTGFRTDTQYF. The CDR3 coding sequence is TGTGCCAGCAGTGCCTCCGGGACAGGGTTTCGAACAGATACGCAGTATTTT.

The chain combines TRBV7-2 with TRBJ2-2; TRBD2 agrees at 8 bases. The CDR3 spans 17 residues. In germline, CDR1 is SGHTA, CDR2 FQGNSA. The V and J ends lost 4 bases and 6 bases, in that order; junction bases with no gene match: 13. The CDR3 region has the DNA TGTGCCAGCAGCTCCTCCGGGAGTAGCGGGATGGCCGGGGAGCTGTTTTTT. Protein: CASSSSGSSGMAGELFF.

This clone was seen only a few times. The chain is built from TRBV5-1 and TRBJ1-1; D is undetermined. V was clipped by 0 bases and J by 1 base, with 7 bases between them. In germline, CDR1 is SGHRS, CDR2 YFSETQ. This CDR3 has 14 amino acids. CDR3 coding DNA: TGCGCCAGCAGCTTGGGGCCCTCGAACACTGAAGCTTTCTTT. Translating it yields CASSLGPSNTEAFF.

The chain has TRBV2 and TRBJ2-7; 8 positions match TRBD2. V shed 3 bases, J shed 3 bases, and the junction held 1 base outside the gene matches. Looked up from germline, CDR1 is SNHLY and CDR2 is FYNNEI. The CDR3 covers 13 residues. CDR3 region: CASSESGSYEQYF. The CDR3 coding sequence is TGTGCCAGCAGTGAGAGCGGGAGCTACGAGCAGTACTTC.

As regards this clone: In the same sample, other DNA sequences code for this CDR3. This chain joins TRBV24-1 and TRBJ1-5; D remains ambiguous. V lost 4 bases, J lost 1 base, and 7 bases lay in between. The V gene's germline CDR1 is KGHDR and CDR2 SFDVKD. The CDR3 has 14 residues. The CDR3 DNA reads TGTGCCACCAGTGACCCGTTAAGCAATCAGCCCCAGCATTTT. Its translation is CATSDPLSNQPQHF.

The rearrangement uses TRBV27 and TRBJ1-2; D gene unclear. V lost 5 bases, J lost 4 bases, and 17 bases lay in between. The CDR3 consists of 15 residues. Germline V CDR1 and CDR2: MNHEY, SMNVEV (reference sequence). The CDR3, as DNA: TGTGCCAGCAGTCAAAGGACGGGGAGCGGCTATGGCTACACCTTC. Translated: CASSQRTGSGYGYTF.